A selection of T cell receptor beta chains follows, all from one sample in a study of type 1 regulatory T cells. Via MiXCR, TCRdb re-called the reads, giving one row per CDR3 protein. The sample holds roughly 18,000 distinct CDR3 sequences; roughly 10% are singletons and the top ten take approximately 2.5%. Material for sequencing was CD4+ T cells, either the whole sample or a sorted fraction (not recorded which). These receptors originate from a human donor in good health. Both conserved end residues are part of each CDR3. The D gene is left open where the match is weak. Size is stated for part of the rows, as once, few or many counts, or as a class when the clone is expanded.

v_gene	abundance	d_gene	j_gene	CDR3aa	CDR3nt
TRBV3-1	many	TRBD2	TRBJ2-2	CASSQKLAVTGELFF	TGTGCCAGCAGCCAGAAACTAGCGGTAACCGGGGAGCTGTTTTTT
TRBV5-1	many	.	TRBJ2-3	CASSLGWLDTQYF	TGCGCCAGCAGCTTGGGGTGGTTGGATACGCAGTATTTT
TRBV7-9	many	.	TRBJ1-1	CASSLLQATGNTEAFF	TGTGCCAGCAGCTTGTTACAAGCGACAGGGAACACTGAAGCTTTCTTT
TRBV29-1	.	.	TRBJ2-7	CSVEDPQGYEQYF	TGCAGCGTGGAAGACCCGCAGGGCTACGAGCAGTACTTC
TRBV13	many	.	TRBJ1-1	CASTFYTEAFF	TGTGCCAGCACCTTTTACACTGAAGCTTTCTTT
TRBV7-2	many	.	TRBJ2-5	CASSRTWGRGETQYF	TGTGCCAGCAGCCGAACCTGGGGGAGGGGGGAGACCCAGTACTTC
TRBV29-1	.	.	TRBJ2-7	CSAEREGGYEQYF	TGCAGCGCCGAACGTGAGGGGGGCTACGAGCAGTACTTC
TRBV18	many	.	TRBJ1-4	CASSLKKNEKLFF	TGTGCCAGCTCACTCAAGAAGAATGAAAAACTGTTTTTT
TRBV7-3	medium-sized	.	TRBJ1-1	CASSLRPQSLTEAFF	TGTGCCAGCAGCCTACGTCCCCAATCCCTCACTGAAGCTTTCTTT
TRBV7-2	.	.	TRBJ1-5	CAGSPMTGGNQPQHF	TGTGCCGGCAGCCCCATGACGGGGGGCAATCAGCCCCAGCATTTT
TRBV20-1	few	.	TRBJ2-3	CSARDEKTDTQYF	TGCAGTGCTAGGGACGAGAAGACAGATACGCAGTATTTT
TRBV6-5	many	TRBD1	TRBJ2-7	CASSYAGTGTGYEQYF	TGTGCCAGCAGTTACGCCGGGACAGGGACCGGCTACGAGCAGTACTTC
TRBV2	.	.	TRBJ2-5	CASRGTTGLRGTQYF	TGTGCCAGCAGGGGAACCACCGGGCTACGAGGGACCCAGTACTTC
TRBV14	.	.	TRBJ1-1	CASSPGVEAFF	TGTGCCAGCAGCCCGGGGGTTGAAGCTTTCTTT
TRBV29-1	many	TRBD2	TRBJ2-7	CSVEAGGTATHEQYF	TGCAGCGTTGAAGCCGGGGGGACTGCTACCCACGAGCAGTACTTC
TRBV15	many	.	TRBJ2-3	CATSRAERGVGDTQYF	TGTGCCACCAGCAGAGCTGAGAGAGGGGTAGGGGATACGCAGTATTTT
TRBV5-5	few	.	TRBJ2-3	CASSLMGGSSTDTQYF	TGTGCCAGCAGCTTGATGGGGGGCTCTAGCACAGATACGCAGTATTTT
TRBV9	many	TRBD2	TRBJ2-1	CASSVQAGVVNEQFF	TGTGCCAGCAGCGTCCAAGCGGGAGTTGTAAATGAGCAGTTCTTC
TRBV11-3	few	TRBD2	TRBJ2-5	CAGSLGTSGSSQETQYF	TGTGCCGGCAGCCTTGGGACTAGCGGGAGTAGTCAAGAGACCCAGTACTTC
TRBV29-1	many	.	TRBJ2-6	CSATSGGANVLTF	TGCAGCGCTACCTCTGGGGGGGCCAACGTCCTGACTTTC
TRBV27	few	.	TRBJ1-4	CASSLGATGLEKLFF	TGTGCCAGCAGTTTAGGAGCCACGGGGCTGGAAAAACTGTTTTTT
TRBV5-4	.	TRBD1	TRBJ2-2	CASSSQTGMNTGELFF	TGTGCCAGCAGCTCCCAGACAGGGATGAACACCGGGGAGCTGTTTTTT
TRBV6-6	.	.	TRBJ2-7	CASSTGDAAYEQYF	TGTGCCAGCAGTACCGGGGACGCCGCCTACGAGCAGTACTTC
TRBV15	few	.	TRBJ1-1	CATSRVPNTEAFF	TGTGCCACCAGCCGGGTCCCCAACACTGAAGCTTTCTTT
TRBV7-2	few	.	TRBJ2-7	CASSPGTARSGTPQQYF	TGTGCCAGCAGCCCCGGGACAGCTCGTAGCGGGACCCCTCAGCAGTACTTC
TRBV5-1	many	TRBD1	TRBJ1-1	CASSLIGQGFAAFF	TGCGCCAGCAGCTTGATCGGACAGGGTTTTGCAGCTTTCTTT
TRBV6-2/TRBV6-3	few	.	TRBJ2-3	CASTGSTDTQYF	TGTGCCAGCACGGGGTCGACAGATACGCAGTATTTT
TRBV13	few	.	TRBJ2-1	CASSLGRGNEQFF	TGTGCCAGCAGCTTAGGCAGGGGCAATGAGCAGTTCTTC
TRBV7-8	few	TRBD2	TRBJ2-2	CASSLRTSGNTGELFF	TGTGCCAGCAGCCTTAGGACTAGCGGAAACACCGGGGAGCTGTTTTTT
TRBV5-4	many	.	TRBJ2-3	CASSLGTLGDTQYF	TGTGCCAGCAGCTTGGGGACTCTGGGAGATACGCAGTATTTT
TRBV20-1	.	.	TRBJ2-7	CSARPGSYEQYF	TGCAGTGCTAGGCCTGGGTCCTACGAGCAGTACTTC
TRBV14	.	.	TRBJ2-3	CASSRSPVTDTQYF	TGTGCCAGCAGCCGCAGCCCGGTGACAGATACGCAGTATTTT
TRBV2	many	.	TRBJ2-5	CASSEWVAQETQYF	TGTGCCAGCAGTGAATGGGTAGCCCAAGAGACCCAGTACTTC
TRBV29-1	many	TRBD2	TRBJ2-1	CSVPGTSGGSYNEQFF	TGCAGCGTCCCCGGGACTAGCGGTGGCTCCTACAATGAGCAGTTCTTC
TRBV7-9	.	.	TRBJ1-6	CASSLNSPLHF	TGTGCCAGCAGCTTAAATTCACCCCTCCACTTT
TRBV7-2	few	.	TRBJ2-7	CASSLDSRPGNEQYF	TGTGCCAGCAGCTTAGATTCCAGGCCCGGTAACGAGCAGTACTTC
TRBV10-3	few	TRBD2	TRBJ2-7	CAIQREGKMYEQYF	TGTGCCATCCAAAGGGAGGGAAAGATGTACGAGCAGTACTTC
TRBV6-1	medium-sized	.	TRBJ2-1	CASSEATSYNEQFF	TGTGCCAGCAGTGAAGCGACCTCCTACAATGAGCAGTTCTTC
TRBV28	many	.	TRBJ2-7	CASNQSPTGKGNEQYF	TGTGCCAGCAATCAAAGCCCGACCGGAAAAGGGAACGAGCAGTACTTC
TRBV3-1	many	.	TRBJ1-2	CASSQTIRDGYGYTF	TGTGCCAGCAGCCAAACGATTCGGGACGGTTATGGCTACACCTTC
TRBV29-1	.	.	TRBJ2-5	CSVDGRQETQYF	TGCAGCGTTGACGGGAGACAAGAGACCCAGTACTTC
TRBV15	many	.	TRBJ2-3	CATSDPPGTDTQYF	TGTGCCACCAGCGACCCCCCGGGCACAGATACGCAGTATTTT
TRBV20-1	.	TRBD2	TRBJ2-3	CSASGRKDAQYF	TGCAGTGCTAGCGGGAGGAAAGATGCACAGTATTTT
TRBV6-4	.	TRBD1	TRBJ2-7	CASMPGQGEGYEQYF	TGTGCCAGCATGCCAGGACAGGGGGAAGGTTACGAGCAGTACTTC
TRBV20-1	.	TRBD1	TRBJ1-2	CSAPQGARGYTF	TGCAGTGCGCCGCAGGGGGCGCGTGGCTACACCTTC
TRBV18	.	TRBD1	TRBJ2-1	CASSPGTGAYNEQFF	TGTGCCAGCTCACCTGGGACAGGGGCCTACAATGAGCAGTTCTTC
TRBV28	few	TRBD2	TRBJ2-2	CASSLPGLAGNGELFF	TGTGCCAGCAGTCTGCCGGGACTAGCGGGAAACGGGGAGCTGTTTTTT
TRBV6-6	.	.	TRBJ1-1	CASKMRGSEAFF	TGTGCCAGCAAAATGAGGGGGTCTGAAGCTTTCTTT
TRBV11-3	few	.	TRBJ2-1	CASSLDDYSKQFF	TGTGCCAGCAGCTTAGACGACTACAGCAAGCAGTTCTTC
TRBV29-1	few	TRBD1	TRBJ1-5	CSAAGGASNQPQHF	TGCAGCGCTGCAGGGGGCGCGAGCAATCAGCCCCAGCATTTT
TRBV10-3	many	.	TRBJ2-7	CAISESALLGEQYF	TGTGCCATCAGTGAGTCGGCCCTCCTAGGGGAGCAGTACTTC
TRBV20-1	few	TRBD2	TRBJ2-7	CSGSLAGSGPYEQYF	TGCAGTGGATCCTTAGCGGGGAGCGGGCCATACGAGCAGTACTTC
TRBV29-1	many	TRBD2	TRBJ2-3	CSVGREGDTQYF	TGCAGCGTTGGAAGGGAGGGGGATACGCAGTATTTT
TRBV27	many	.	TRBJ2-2	CASSLPLLSGELFF	TGTGCCAGCAGTTTGCCACTTTTATCCGGGGAGCTGTTTTTT
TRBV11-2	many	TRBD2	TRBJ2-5	CASSPVVLAGQQETQYF	TGTGCCAGCAGCCCAGTGGTACTAGCGGGGCAACAAGAGACCCAGTACTTC
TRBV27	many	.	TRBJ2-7	CASSLYVQEARYF	TGTGCCAGCAGTTTATATGTCCAGGAAGCAAGGTACTTC
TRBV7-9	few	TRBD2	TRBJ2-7	CASSLSGRGDEQYF	TGTGCCAGCAGCTTGAGCGGGAGAGGCGACGAGCAGTACTTC
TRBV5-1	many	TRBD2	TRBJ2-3	CASSPSGNTDTQYF	TGCGCCAGCAGCCCTAGCGGAAACACAGATACGCAGTATTTT
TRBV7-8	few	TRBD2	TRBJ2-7	CASSFWLAGQGKAYEQYF	TGTGCCAGCAGCTTCTGGCTAGCGGGCCAGGGAAAAGCCTACGAGCAGTACTTC